This T cell receptor (beta chain) came from a study of blood T cell repertoires in COVID-19. Background on the study: Material from acute and convalescent COVID-19 was sourced from the United States, Italy and Spain. Sample material is recorded as cDNA or gDNA derived from T cells, B-cell-depleted T cells, or PBMCs.

As processed by the authors: Scientists estimated how many nucleated cells there were by amplifying reference gene primers. Data came from immunoSEQ multiplex PCR; TCRdb stores just in-frame clones and leaves some out. D and trimming come from the DNA, and the V and J calls and clone size come from that table. The repertoire consists of fewer than 150,000 clones, with 75% to 90% occurring once and the leading ten covering about 4.3%. This CDR3 is 15 amino acids long. V dropped 7 bases and J dropped 1; count of bases not matched to a gene: 7. Germline loops: CDR1 SNHLY, CDR2 FYNNEI. Sequenced: peripheral blood. This chain uses TRBV2 with TRBJ1-5, with TRBD1 matching over 7 bases. This TCR was sampled from a human donor in a cohort sampled during active COVID-19. The CDR3 coding sequence is TGTGCCAGCAAAGGACAGGTTTCCAGCAATCAGCCCCAGCATTTT. Translation gives CASKGQVSSNQPQHF.